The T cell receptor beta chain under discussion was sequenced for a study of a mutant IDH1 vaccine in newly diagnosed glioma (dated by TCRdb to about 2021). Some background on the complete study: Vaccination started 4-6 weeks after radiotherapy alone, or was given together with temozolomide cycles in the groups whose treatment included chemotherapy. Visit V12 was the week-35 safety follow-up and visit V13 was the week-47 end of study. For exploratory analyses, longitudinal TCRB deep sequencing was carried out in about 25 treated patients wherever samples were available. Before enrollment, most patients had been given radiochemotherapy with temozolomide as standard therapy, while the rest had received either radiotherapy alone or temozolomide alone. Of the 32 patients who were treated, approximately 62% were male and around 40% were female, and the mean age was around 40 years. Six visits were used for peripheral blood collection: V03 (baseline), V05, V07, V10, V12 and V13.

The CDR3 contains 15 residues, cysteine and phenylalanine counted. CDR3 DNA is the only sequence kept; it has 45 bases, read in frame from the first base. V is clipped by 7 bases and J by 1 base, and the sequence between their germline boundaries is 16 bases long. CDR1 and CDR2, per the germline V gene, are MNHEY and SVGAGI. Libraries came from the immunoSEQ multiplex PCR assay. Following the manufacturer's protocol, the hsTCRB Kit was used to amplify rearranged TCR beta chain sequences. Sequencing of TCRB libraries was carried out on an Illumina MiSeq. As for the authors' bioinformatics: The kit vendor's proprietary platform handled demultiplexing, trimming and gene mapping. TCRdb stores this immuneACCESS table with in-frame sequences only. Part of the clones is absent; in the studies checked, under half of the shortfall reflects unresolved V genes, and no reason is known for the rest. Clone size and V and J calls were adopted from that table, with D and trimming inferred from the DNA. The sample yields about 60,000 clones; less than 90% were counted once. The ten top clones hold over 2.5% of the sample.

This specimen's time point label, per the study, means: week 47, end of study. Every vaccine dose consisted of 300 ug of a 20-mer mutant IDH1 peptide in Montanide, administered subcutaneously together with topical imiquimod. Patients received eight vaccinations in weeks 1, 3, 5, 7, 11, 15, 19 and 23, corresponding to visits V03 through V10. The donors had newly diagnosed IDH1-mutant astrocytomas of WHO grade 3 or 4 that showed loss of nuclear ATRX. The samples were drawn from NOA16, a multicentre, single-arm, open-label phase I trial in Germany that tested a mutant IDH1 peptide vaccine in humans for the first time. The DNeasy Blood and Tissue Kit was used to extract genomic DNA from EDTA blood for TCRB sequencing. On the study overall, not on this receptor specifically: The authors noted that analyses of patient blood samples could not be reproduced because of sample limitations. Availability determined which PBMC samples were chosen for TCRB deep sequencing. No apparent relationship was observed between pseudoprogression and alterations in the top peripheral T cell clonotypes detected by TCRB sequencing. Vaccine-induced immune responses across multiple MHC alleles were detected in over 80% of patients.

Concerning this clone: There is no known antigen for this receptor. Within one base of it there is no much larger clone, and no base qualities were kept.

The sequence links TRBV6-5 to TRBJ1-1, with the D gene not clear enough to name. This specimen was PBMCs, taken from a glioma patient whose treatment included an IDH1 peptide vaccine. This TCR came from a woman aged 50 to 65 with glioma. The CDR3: CASTSSPRSNTEAFF. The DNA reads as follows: TGTGCCAGCACTTCAAGCCCCCGATCGAACACTGAAGCTTTCTTT.